These 26 T cell receptor beta chains share one sample of origin, sequenced in a study of T-cell reconstitution after alpha-beta-depleted transplantation in children (dated by TCRdb to about 2016). Libraries were built with PCR. This sample was sequenced with an Illumina HiSeq 2500. To normalize quantification of the TCRbeta repertoire, the TCR libraries were built with molecular barcoding that relied on unique molecular identifiers. The raw public data were reprocessed by TCRdb itself: fastp quality trimming at Q25, MiXCR clonotype calling, in-frame beta chains only. CDR3 protein duplicates are merged, each entry listing the most common genes and DNA. The sample yields 670,000 or so distinct CDR3 sequences; around 14% were counted once. The ten largest clones capture roughly 0.77% of the sample. The sample's treatment or condition label, decoded: allogeneic hematopoietic cell transplantation with graft depleted of TCRalphabeta T cells and CD19 B cells.

This material consisted of PBMCs, taken before TCRalphabeta/CD19-depleted stem cell transplant. Source of these receptors: a girl aged 2-15 years with congenital amegakaryocytic thrombocytopenia, due to receive a stem cell transplant.

This clonotype was picked up a small number of times. The gene calls are TRBV29-1 and TRBJ2-1; TRBD2 matches 7 bases. J lost 4 bases, V lost 5 bases, and 11 bases had no gene match. The germline V gene encodes CDR1 SQVTM and CDR2 ANQGSEA. The CDR3 consists of 15 residues. This CDR3 is CSVSLRLAVYNEQFF. The CDR3, as DNA: TGCAGCGTTTCATTGAGACTAGCAGTATACAATGAGCAGTTCTTC.

This clonotype was observed many times. The V gene is TRBV6-1, the J gene TRBJ2-1, with TRBD1 matching over 9 bases. With 5 bases clipped from V and 3 bases from J, the junction kept 5 bases outside the gene matches. Germline CDR1 and CDR2: MNHNS and SASEGT. The CDR3 length is 15 residues. The CDR3 nucleotides are TGTGCCAGCAGTATGCGGACAGGGGACTACAATGAGCAGTTCTTC. This codes for CASSMRTGDYNEQFF.

This clonotype was counted only a few times. The chain is built from TRBV5-1 and TRBJ2-1; 9 bases agree with TRBD1. The length of the CDR3 is 15 residues. The J segment lost 9 bases and the V segment lost 4 bases, leaving 11 bases of the junction unmatched. Germline assignment: CDR1 SGHRS and CDR2 YFSETQ. CDR3 DNA sequence: TGCGCCAGCAGCCCTGGGACAGGGTCCGGTCGTGAGCAGTTCTTC. Its protein product is CASSPGTGSGREQFF. Full variable domain (rest looked up from reference TRBV5-1 and TRBJ2-1): KAGVTQTPRYLIKTRGQQVTLSCSPISGHRSVSWYQQTPGQGLQFLFEYFSETQRNKGNFPGRFSGRQFSNSRSEMNVSTLELGDSALYLCASSPGTGSGREQFFGPGTRLTVL.

There are many counts of this clonotype. This rearrangement joins TRBV10-1 to TRBJ2-7; 11 bases line up with TRBD2. The CDR3 is 16 residues long. J gave up 0 bases and V 3 bases, and 4 bases lay outside the gene matches. The germline CDR1 and CDR2 sequences are WNHNN and SYGVQD (reference sequence). This chain's CDR3 is CASSDRTSGLSYEQYF. The CDR3 DNA is TGCGCCAGCAGTGACCGGACTAGCGGGCTCTCCTACGAGCAGTACTTC.

The table lists this clonotype with a few counts. J is TRBJ2-5 and V is TRBV9; tentatively, D is TRBD2 (5 bases). CDR1 is SGDLS and CDR2 is YYNGEE in the germline V gene. The CDR3 has 18 amino acids. Between the trimmed V and J ends, which lost 2 bases and 5 bases, there was a span of 25 bases. Written as DNA, the CDR3 is TGTGCCAGCAGCGTGGGCCCCTCGCCCACTTTTACGGGGGAGACCCAGTACTTC. Translation gives CASSVGPSPTFTGETQYF.

This clonotype was seen only a few times. The genes are TRBV12-3 or TRBV12-4 and TRBJ2-1; a possible D gene is TRBD2 (6 bases). V was cut by 6 bases and J by 6 bases, with 15 bases left in between. This CDR3 is built from 14 residues. This chain's CDR3 is CASSFRDFTNEQFF. The CDR3 nucleotides read TGTGCCAGCAGCTTCAGGGACTTCACCAATGAGCAGTTCTTC.

V is TRBV5-1 and J is TRBJ1-6, with a tentative D call TRBD1 (5 bases). Per germline, CDR1 SGHRS and CDR2 YFSETQ. The CDR3 runs 14 residues. Trimming took off 2 bases at V and 7 bases at J, with 10 bases between the two ends. The CDR3 DNA is TGCGCCAGCAGCTTCCGGGACGCCAATTCACCCCTCCACTTT. The encoded protein is CASSFRDANSPLHF.

This clonotype was found many times. The chain has TRBV27 and TRBJ2-3; no clear D gene. The CDR3 has 13 amino acids. CDR1 and CDR2 (germline): MNHEY, SMNVEV (reference sequence). V was cut by 0 bases and J by 6 bases, with 7 bases left in between. In nucleotides, the CDR3 is TGTGCCAGCAGTTTATCGGTCGGTGATACGCAGTATTTT. Translation gives CASSLSVGDTQYF.

This clonotype has only a few counts. The rearrangement links TRBV28 to TRBJ2-7; D gene uncertain. The V end was cut by 5 bases, the J end by 6 bases, with 14 bases between. This CDR3 is built from 13 residues. Germline CDR1 and CDR2: MDHEN and SYDVKM. This CDR3 reads CASSGPHQTEQYF. For the CDR3, the DNA is TGTGCCAGCAGTGGCCCCCACCAAACCGAGCAGTACTTC. Looking up the rest from reference TRBV28 and TRBJ2-7 gives the full variable domain: DVKVTQSSRYLVKRTGEKVFLECVQDMDHENMFWYRQDPGLGLRLIYFSYDVKMKEKGDIPEGYSVSREKKERFSLILESASTNQTSMYLCASSGPHQTEQYFGPGTRLTVT.

There are many counts of this clonotype. The chain uses TRBV12-3 or TRBV12-4 and TRBJ2-2; D might be TRBD1 (5 bases). Trimming took 5 bases from V and 5 from J, leaving 12 bases between them. The CDR3 runs to 14 residues. For the CDR3, the DNA is TGTGCCAGCAGTCCTAGGACAAATACCGGGGAGCTGTTTTTT. Its protein is CASSPRTNTGELFF.

The V and J genes are TRBV7-9 and TRBJ2-5; D tentatively fits TRBD1 or TRBD2 (5 bases each). CDR3 length: 13 amino acids. Germline-derived CDR1 and CDR2 are SEHNR and FQNEAQ (reference sequence). With 4 bases removed from V and 5 bases from J, the gap between germline ends came to 11 bases. CDR3 residues: CASSSGTGETQYF. The CDR3 DNA reads as TGTGCCAGCAGCTCAGGGACCGGGGAGACCCAGTACTTC. The full variable domain, its missing parts supplied by reference TRBV7-9 and TRBJ2-5, is DTGVSQNPRHKITKRGQNVTFRCDPISEHNRLYWYRQTLGQGPEFLTYFQNEAQLEKSRLLSDRFSAERPKGSFSTLEIQRTEQGDSAMYLCASSSGTGETQYFGPGTRLLVL.

The chain has TRBV5-1 and TRBJ1-1; D unclear. V was clipped by 1 base and J by 0 bases, with 13 bases between them. The CDR3 consists of 16 residues. CDR1 is SGHRS, CDR2 YFSETQ, per germline. The CDR3 region is CASSLSQGFMNTEAFF. For the CDR3, the DNA is TGCGCCAGCAGCTTGAGTCAAGGTTTTATGAACACTGAAGCTTTCTTT.

This clonotype was picked up a small number of times. Since the CDR3 does not end with the conserved phenylalanine or tryptophan, this likely comes from a read error. The limits of the CDR3 on the DNA are not certain, so only TCRdb's listed CDR3 is given. The rearrangement uses TRBV19 and TRBJ1-2. The germline gives CDR1 LNHDA, CDR2 SQIVND (reference sequence). The CDR3 is 10 residues long, counting both termini. CDR3 amino acids: CASSISSHVL.

The chain couples TRBV3-1 to TRBJ1-2; D may be TRBD1 (5 bases). The CDR3 length is 13 residues. Trimming shortened V by 4 bases and J by 5 bases, and 11 bases separated the two germline ends. The V gene's germline CDR1 is LGHDT and CDR2 YNNKEL (reference sequence). The CDR3 loop is CASSPGPGYGYTF. The CDR3 DNA follows: TGTGCCAGCAGCCCGGGACCGGGGTATGGCTACACCTTC.

This clonotype has at least ten counts. The V gene is TRBV5-1, the J gene TRBJ1-4; D remains unclear. This CDR3 has 14 residues. CDR1 is SGHRS, CDR2 YFSETQ, per germline. Trimming shortened V by 0 bases and J by 6 bases, and 9 bases separated the two germline ends. CDR3 in DNA: TGCGCCAGCAGCTTGGGTCCAGGCGATGAAAAACTGTTTTTT. This codes for CASSLGPGDEKLFF. The full variable domain, with the rest looked up from reference TRBV5-1 and TRBJ1-4, is KAGVTQTPRYLIKTRGQQVTLSCSPISGHRSVSWYQQTPGQGLQFLFEYFSETQRNKGNFPGRFSGRQFSNSRSEMNVSTLELGDSALYLCASSLGPGDEKLFFGSGTQLSVL.

This clonotype was seen once. V and J are TRBV7-2 and TRBJ2-5; either TRBD1 or TRBD2 may fit D (5 bases each). The V end was cut by 1 base, the J end by 5 bases, with 11 bases between. CDR1 is SGHTA and CDR2 is FQGNSA in the germline V gene. This CDR3 contains 14 residues. DNA of the CDR3: TGTGCCAGCAGCTTAGGGGGGATCAGGGAGACCCAGTACTTC. Protein product: CASSLGGIRETQYF.

This clonotype has only a few counts. This chain links TRBV5-1 with TRBJ2-5, with D perhaps being TRBD1 or TRBD2 (5 bases each). CDR3 length: 14 amino acids. Germline V gene data show CDR1 as SGHRS and CDR2 as YFSETQ. The ends were cut back, 4 bases at V and 4 bases at J, with 14 bases in the middle. The CDR3 coding sequence is TGCGCCAGCAGCCACGGGGCTGGAGGAGAGACCCAGTACTTC. Its translation is CASSHGAGGETQYF.

This clonotype occurred many times. The chain couples TRBV5-1 to TRBJ1-1, with TRBD1 matching over 9 bases. V was clipped by 3 bases and J by 10 bases; unmatched bases: 10. Germline V lookup: CDR1 SGHRS, CDR2 YFSETQ. This CDR3 contains 14 residues. The CDR3 nucleotides are TGCGCCAGCAGCTCTTCCGACAGGGGGTCGATAGCTTTCTTT. The encoded protein is CASSSSDRGSIAFF.

This clonotype was seen repeatedly, ten times or more. The chain employs TRBV6-1 and TRBJ2-3; D call uncertain. The V gene lost 6 bases and the J gene lost 6 bases, with 10 bases spanning the gap. This CDR3 is built from 12 residues. The V gene's germline CDR1 is MNHNS and CDR2 SASEGT. CDR3 amino acids: CASRGFVDTQYF. Written as DNA, the CDR3 is TGTGCCAGCAGAGGATTCGTTGATACGCAGTATTTT.

This clonotype was seen at least ten times. The chain has TRBV6-6 and TRBJ2-2; perhaps TRBD1 as D (5 bases). CDR1 and CDR2 (germline): MNHNY, SVGAGI (reference sequence). Trimming removed 7 bases at V and 6 bases at J, with 12 bases between. The length of the CDR3 is 13 residues. The CDR3, as DNA: TGTGCCAGCATGGGCCTCAGGGCCGGGGAGCTGTTTTTT. Translating gives CASMGLRAGELFF.

The chain employs TRBV4-1 and TRBJ2-1, with D unresolved. The CDR3 runs to 12 residues. Looked up from germline, CDR1 is MGHRA and CDR2 is YSYEKL. V shed 4 bases and J shed 8 bases, with 9 bases lying between them. In DNA form, the CDR3 reads TGCGCCAGCAGCCGACGGCACGATGAGCAGTTCTTC. This codes for CASSRRHDEQFF.

There are many counts of this clonotype. The gene calls are TRBV20-1 and TRBJ2-1, with no clear D. Trimming left V 1 base short and J 11 bases short, with 9 bases between. The CDR3 sequence is 11 residues long. Germline CDR1 DFQATT, CDR2 SNEGSKA (reference sequence). CDR3 protein: CSARVNSKQFF. CDR3 in DNA: TGCAGTGCTAGAGTTAACTCCAAGCAGTTCTTC.

This clonotype was seen once. This may stem from a read error, because a much larger clone lies one nucleotide away. The V and J genes are TRBV27 and TRBJ2-7; tentative D call: TRBD2 (7 bases). Germline V gene data show CDR1 as MNHEY and CDR2 as SMNVEV (reference sequence). The CDR3 totals 14 residues. The CDR3: CASSATGGSYDQYF. The CDR3 nucleotides read TGTGCCAGCAGCGCAACGGGGGGCTCCTACGACCAGTACTTC.

This clonotype has ten or more counts. The V gene is TRBV2, the J gene TRBJ2-3; TRBD2 matches at 7 bases. The trim removed 0 bases at V and 1 base at J, leaving 7 bases unmatched. Germline lookup yields CDR1 SNHLY and CDR2 FYNNEI. CDR3 length: 17 residues. CDR3 bases: TGTGCCAGCAGTGAAGCGCTCGGGCTAGCGGGCACAGATACGCAGTATTTT. This codes for CASSEALGLAGTDTQYF. Using reference TRBV2 and TRBJ2-3 for the parts outside the CDR3, the full variable domain is EPEVTQTPSHQVTQMGQEVILRCVPISNHLYFYWYRQILGQKVEFLVSFYNNEISEKSEIFDDQFSVERPDGSNFTLKIRSTKLEDSAMYFCASSEALGLAGTDTQYFGPGTRLTVL.

In this sample, this clonotype turned up many times. The rearrangement uses TRBV7-9 and TRBJ1-1; D possibly corresponds to TRBD1 (5 bases). The CDR3 is 14 amino acids. V was cut by 3 bases and J by 1 base, with 9 bases left in between. Germline V gene sequence: CDR1 SEHNR, CDR2 FQNEAQ (reference sequence). CDR3 loop: CASSFQGSNTEAFF. Written as DNA, the CDR3 is TGTGCCAGCAGCTTTCAGGGCTCGAACACTGAAGCTTTCTTT.

The chain carries TRBV20-1 and TRBJ2-1; D is unclear. This CDR3 region has 14 residues. Germline values: CDR1 DFQATT, CDR2 SNEGSKA (reference sequence). The ends were cut back, 6 bases at V and 0 bases at J, with 12 bases in the middle. The CDR3 coding sequence is TGCAGTGCCGACGTCGTGGACTCCTACAATGAGCAGTTCTTC. It codes for CSADVVDSYNEQFF.